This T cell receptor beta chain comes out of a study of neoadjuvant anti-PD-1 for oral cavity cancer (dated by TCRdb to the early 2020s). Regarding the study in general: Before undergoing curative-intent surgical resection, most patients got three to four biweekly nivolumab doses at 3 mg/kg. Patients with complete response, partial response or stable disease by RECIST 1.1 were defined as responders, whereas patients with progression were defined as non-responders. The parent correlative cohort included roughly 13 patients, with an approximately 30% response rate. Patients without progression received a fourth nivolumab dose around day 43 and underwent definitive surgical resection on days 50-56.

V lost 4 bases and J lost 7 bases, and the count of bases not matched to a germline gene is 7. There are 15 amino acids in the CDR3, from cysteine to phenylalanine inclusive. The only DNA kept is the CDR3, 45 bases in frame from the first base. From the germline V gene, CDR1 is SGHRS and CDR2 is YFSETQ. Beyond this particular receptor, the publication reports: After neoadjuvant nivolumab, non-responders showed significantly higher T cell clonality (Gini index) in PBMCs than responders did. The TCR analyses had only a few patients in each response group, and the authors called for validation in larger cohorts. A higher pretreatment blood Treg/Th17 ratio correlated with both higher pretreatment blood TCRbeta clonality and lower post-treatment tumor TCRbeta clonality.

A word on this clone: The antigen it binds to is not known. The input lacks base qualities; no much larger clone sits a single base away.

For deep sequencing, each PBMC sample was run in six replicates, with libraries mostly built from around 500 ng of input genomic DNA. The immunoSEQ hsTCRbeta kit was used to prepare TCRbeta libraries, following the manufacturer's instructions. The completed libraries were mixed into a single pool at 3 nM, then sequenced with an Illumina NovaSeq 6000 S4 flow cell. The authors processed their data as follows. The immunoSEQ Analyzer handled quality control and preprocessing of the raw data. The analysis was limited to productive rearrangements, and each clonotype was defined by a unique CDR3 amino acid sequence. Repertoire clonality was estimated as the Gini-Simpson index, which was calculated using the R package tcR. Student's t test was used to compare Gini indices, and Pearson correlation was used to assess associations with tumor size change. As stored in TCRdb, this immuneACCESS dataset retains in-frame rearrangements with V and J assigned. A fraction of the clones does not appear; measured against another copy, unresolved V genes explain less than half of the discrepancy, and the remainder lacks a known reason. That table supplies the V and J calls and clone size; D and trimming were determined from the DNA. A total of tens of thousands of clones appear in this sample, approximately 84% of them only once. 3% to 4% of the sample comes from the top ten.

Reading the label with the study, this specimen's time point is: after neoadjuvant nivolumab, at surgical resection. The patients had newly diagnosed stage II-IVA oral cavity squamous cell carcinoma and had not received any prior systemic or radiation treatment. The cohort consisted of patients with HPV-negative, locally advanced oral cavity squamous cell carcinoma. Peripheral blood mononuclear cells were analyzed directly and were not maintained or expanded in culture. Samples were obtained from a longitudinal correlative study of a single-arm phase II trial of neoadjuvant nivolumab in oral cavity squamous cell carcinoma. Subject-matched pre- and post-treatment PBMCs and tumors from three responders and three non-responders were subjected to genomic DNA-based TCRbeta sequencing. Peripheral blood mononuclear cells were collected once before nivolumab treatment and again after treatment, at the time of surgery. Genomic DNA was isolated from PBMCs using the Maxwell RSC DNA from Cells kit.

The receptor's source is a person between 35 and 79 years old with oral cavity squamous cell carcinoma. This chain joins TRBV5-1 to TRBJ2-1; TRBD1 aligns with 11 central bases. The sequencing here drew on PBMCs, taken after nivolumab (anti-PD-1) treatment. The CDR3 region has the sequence CASSRGTGGRNEQFF. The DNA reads TGCGCCAGCAGCCGTGGGACAGGGGGTAGGAATGAGCAGTTCTTC.